This note documents a single T cell receptor beta chain sequence. Its target is unknown. Each sample's input was about 250 ng genomic DNA, 38,000 or so genome equivalents. This sample was included in a study of T cell clusters in autoimmune cytopenias. This CDR3 contains 15 residues. Looked up from germline, CDR1 is KGHSH and CDR2 is LQKENI. One tube held mixed TRB-A and TRB-B primer pools for touch-down PCR. TCRdb re-called the multiplex PCR reads, yielding one record per CDR3 amino acid sequence without DNA. Recorded here are around 10,000 distinct CDR3 sequences; the top ten clones represent approximately 4.1%. Study results and caveats: No cluster-lack signature appeared between secondary cytopenia and chronic lymphocytic leukemia patients, apparently due to lymphoma masking. Primary autoimmune cytopenia patients seemingly lacked the physiological T cell clusters found in healthy donors. TRB repertoire shifts in secondary cytopenia and chronic lymphocytic leukemia mostly reflected lymphoma, not autoimmunity. The T cell clusters were defined only in silico, without experimental functional validation.

This TCR came from a human donor with an autoimmune cytopenia or autoimmune hepatitis (not recorded which). The sample comprised peripheral blood. The gene calls are TRBV18 and TRBJ1-5; TCRdb's D call of TRBD1 is untestable without DNA. This CDR3 is CASSPGPISNQPQHF.